This TCR beta chain was observed in a study of CD8+CD57+ T cells in acquired aplastic anemia. Study details: The study obtained an average of around 3.1 ug of DNA from sorted CD4+ and CD8+ cells.

The template used for profiling TCR beta VDJ and CDR3 was genomic DNA. TCRdb redid the calling of the reads with MiXCR, one entry per CDR3 protein. The data show roughly 160,000 distinct CDR3 sequences, 70% to 80% seen once. Only patients with CD8+CD57+ cell expansion on flow cytometry were chosen for sequencing. None of the patients had been given any therapy when their blood was sampled. The V gene lost 4 bases and the J gene lost 4 bases, with 10 bases spanning the gap. This CDR3 has 13 residues. Germline values: CDR1 SGHNT, CDR2 YYREEE (reference sequence). The genes are TRBV5-4 and TRBJ2-3; maybe TRBD1 (6 bases). The clonotype originates from a human donor with aplastic anemia. The sample was sorted CD4+, CD8+, or CD8+CD57+ T cells (not recorded which) from PBMCs. The CDR3 coding sequence is TGTGCCAGCAGCACCACAGGGCCAGATACGCAGTATTTT. Protein: CASSTTGPDTQYF.